This TCR beta chain was captured by sequencing in a study of blood T cell repertoires in COVID-19. Source study methods: Reference gene primer amplification yielded estimated nucleated cell counts. Clones were read by immunoSEQ multiplex PCR, and TCRdb kept only the in-frame ones, dropping some. V and J calls and clone size follow that table, whereas D and trimming were derived from the DNA. This sample has about 180,000 clones, with 70% to 90% found just once. Sequenced sample: peripheral blood. The source is a man in his forties or fifties with active or convalescent COVID-19.

The CDR3 is CASSSRLNTEAFF. In nucleotides, the CDR3 is TGTGCCAGCAGCTCCCGACTTAACACTGAAGCTTTCTTT. This rearrangement joins TRBV5-4 to TRBJ1-1; D remains ambiguous. CDR3 length: 13 amino acids. Germline V gene sequence: CDR1 SGHNT, CDR2 YYREEE (reference sequence). Trimming took 3 bases from V and 2 from J, leaving 8 bases between them.